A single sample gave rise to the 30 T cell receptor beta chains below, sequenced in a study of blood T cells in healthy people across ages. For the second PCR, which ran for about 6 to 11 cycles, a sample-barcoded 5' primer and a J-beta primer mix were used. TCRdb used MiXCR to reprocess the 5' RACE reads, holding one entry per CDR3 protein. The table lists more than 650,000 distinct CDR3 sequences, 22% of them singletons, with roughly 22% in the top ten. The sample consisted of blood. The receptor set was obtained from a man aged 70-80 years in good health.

CDR3 sequence: CATLGETNEKLFF. For the CDR3, the DNA is TGTGCAACACTTGGGGAAACTAATGAAAAACTGTTTTTT. The chain joins TRBV6-6 to TRBJ1-4; no definite D call. Germline loops: CDR1 MNHNY, CDR2 SVGAGI (reference sequence). The CDR3 is 13 amino acids.

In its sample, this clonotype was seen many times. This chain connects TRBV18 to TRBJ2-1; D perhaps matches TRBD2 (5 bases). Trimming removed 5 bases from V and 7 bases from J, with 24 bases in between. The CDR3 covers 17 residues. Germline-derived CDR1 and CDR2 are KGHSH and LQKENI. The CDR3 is CASSAQSGNPGGNEQFF. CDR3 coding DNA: TGTGCCAGCTCAGCCCAATCCGGGAACCCGGGTGGAAATGAGCAGTTCTTC.

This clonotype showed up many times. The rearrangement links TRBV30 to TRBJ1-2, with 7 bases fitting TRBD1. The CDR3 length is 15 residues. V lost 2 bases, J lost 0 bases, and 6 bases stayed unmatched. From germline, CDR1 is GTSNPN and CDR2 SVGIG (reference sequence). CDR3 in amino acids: CAWSFGTDPNYGYTF. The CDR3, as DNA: TGTGCCTGGAGTTTTGGGACAGATCCTAACTATGGCTACACCTTC.

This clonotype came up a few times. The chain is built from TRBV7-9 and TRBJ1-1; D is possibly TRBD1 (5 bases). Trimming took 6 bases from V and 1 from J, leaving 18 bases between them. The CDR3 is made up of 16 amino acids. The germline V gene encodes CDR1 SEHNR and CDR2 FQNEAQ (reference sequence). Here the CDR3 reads CASRSRPGPSNTEAFF. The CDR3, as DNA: TGTGCCAGCAGATCCCGTCCGGGACCCTCGAACACTGAAGCTTTCTTT.

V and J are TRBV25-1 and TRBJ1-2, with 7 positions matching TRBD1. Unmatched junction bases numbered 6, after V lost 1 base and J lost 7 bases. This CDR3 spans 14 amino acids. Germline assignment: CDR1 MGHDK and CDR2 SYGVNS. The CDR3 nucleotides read TGTGCCAGCAGTGAATCCCCAACAGGGGCTGGCTACACCTTC. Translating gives CASSESPTGAGYTF.

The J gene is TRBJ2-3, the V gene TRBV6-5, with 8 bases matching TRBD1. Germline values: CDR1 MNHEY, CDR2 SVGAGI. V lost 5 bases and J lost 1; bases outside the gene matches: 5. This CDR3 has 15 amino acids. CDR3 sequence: CASSRLDRGTDTQYF. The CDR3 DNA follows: TGTGCCAGCAGTCGACTGGACAGGGGCACAGATACGCAGTATTTT.

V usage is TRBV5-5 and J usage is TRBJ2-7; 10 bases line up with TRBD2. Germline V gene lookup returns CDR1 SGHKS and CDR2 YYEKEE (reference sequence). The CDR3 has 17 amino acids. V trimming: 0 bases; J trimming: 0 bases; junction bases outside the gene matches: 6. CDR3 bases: TGTGCCAGCAGCTTGGGTGAGAGACTAGCGGGCTCCTACGAGCAGTACGTC. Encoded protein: CASSLGERLAGSYEQYV.

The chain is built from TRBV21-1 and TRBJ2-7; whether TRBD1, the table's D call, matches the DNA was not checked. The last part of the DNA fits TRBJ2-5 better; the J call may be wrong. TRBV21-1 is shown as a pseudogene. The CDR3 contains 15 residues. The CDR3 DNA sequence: TGTGCCAGCAGCAAAGTCCCGGCGAGACAGGAGACCCAGTACTTC. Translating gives CASSKVPARQETQYF.

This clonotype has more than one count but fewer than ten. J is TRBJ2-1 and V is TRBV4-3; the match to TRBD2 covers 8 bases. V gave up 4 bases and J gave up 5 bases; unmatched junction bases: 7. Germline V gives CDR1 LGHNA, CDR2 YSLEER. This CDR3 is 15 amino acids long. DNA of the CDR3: TGCGCCAGCAGCCCGGCGGGACTAGGAAACAATGAGCAGTTCTTC. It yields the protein CASSPAGLGNNEQFF.

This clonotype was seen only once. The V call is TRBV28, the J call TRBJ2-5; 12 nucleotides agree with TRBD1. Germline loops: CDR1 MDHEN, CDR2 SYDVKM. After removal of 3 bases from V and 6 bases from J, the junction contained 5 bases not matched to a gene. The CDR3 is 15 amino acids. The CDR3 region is CASSFGTGGIKTQYF. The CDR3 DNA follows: TGTGCCAGCAGTTTTGGGACAGGGGGCATAAAGACCCAGTACTTC.

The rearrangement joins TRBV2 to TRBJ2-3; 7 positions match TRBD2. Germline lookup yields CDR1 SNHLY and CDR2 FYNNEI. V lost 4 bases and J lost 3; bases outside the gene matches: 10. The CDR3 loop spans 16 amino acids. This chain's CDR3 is CASSGRGGGRTDTQYF. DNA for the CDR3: TGTGCCAGCAGTGGACGGGGCGGCGGGAGAACAGATACGCAGTATTTT.

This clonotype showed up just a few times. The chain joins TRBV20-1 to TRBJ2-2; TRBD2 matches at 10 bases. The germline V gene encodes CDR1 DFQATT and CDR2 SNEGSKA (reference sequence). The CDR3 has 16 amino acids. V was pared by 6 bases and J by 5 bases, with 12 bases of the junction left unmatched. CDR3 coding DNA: TGCAGTGCGCCCCTCCTAGCGGGGGTTCGTACCGGGGAGCTGTTTTTT. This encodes CSAPLLAGVRTGELFF.

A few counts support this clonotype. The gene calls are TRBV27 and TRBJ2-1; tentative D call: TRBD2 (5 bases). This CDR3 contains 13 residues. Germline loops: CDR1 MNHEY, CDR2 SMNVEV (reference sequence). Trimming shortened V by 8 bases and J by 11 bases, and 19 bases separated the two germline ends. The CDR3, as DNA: TGTGCCAGCCGAGGGCCAGCTAGAACTCAGCAGTTCTTC. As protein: CASRGPARTQQFF.

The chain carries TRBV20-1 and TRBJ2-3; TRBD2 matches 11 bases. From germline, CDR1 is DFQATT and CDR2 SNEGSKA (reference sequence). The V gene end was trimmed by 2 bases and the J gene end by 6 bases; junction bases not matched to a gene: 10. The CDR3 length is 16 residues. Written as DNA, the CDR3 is TGCAGTGCTAGACGACTAGCGGGACCCACCGCCGATACGCAGTATTTT. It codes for CSARRLAGPTADTQYF.

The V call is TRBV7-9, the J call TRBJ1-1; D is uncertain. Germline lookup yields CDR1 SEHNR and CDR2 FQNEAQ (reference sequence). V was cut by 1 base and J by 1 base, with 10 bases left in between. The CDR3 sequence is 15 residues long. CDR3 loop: CASSLGSGRNTEAFF. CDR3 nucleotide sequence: TGTGCCAGCAGCTTAGGGTCAGGCCGGAACACTGAAGCTTTCTTT.

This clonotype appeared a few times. The CDR3 loop is CASSSTGAAYEQYV. Here the CDR3 DNA reads TGTGCCAGCAGTTCGACAGGGGCGGCCTACGAGCAGTACGTC. The chain employs TRBV12-3 or TRBV12-4 and TRBJ2-7; TRBD1 agrees at 8 bases. V was pared by 4 bases and J by 2 bases, with 4 bases of the junction left unmatched. This CDR3 has 14 residues.

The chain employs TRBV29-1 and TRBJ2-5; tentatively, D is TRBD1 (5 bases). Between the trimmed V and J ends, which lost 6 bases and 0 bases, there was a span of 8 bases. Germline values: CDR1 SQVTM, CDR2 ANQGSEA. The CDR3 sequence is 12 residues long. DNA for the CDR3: TGCAGCGTCAGGGCGTACCAAGAGACCCAGTACTTC. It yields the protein CSVRAYQETQYF.

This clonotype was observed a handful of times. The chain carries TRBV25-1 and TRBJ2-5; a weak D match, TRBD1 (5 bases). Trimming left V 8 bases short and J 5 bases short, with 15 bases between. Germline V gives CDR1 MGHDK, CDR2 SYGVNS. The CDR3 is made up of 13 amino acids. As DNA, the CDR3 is TGTGCCAGCCCACCTAGGGCAGGGGAGACCCAGTACTTC. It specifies CASPPRAGETQYF.

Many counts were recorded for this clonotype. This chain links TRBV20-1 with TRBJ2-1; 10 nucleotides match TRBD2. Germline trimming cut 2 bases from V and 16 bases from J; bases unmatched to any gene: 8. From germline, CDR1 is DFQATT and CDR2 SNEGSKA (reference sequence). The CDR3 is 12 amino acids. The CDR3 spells CSARTAGGLIFF. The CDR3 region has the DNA TGCAGTGCTAGAACAGCGGGAGGGCTGATCTTCTTC.

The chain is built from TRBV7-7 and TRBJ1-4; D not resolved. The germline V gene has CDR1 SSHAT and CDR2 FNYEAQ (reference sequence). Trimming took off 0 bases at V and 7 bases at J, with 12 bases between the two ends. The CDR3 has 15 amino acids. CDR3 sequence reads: CASSLAYSGVEKLFF. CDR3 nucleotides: TGTGCCAGCAGCTTAGCGTACAGTGGAGTTGAAAAACTGTTTTTT.

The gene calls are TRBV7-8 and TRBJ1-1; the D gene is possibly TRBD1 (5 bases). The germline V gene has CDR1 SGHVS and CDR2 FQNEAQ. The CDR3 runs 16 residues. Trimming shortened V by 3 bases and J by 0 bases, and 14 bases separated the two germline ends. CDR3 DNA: TGTGCCAGCAGCTTTGGGAATATGGGGCTGAACACTGAAGCTTTCTTT. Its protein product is CASSFGNMGLNTEAFF.

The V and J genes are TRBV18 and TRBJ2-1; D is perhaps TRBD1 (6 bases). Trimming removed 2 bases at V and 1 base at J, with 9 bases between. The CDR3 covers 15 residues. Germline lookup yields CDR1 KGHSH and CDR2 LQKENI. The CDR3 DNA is TGTGCCAGCTCACCAATAGGGGGATCCTACAATGAGCAGTTCTTC. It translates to CASSPIGGSYNEQFF.

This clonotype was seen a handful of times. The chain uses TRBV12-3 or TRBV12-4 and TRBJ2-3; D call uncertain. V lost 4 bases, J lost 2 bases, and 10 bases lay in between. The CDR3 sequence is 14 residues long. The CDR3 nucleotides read TGTGCCAGCAGTTCCGAATACGCCACAGATACGCAGTATTTT. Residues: CASSSEYATDTQYF.

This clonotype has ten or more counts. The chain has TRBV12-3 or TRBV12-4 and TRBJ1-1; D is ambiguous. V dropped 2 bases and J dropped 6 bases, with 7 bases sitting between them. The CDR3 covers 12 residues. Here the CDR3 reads CASSLYGAEAFF. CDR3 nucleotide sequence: TGTGCCAGCAGTTTATACGGAGCTGAAGCTTTCTTT.

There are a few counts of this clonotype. CDR3 coding DNA: TGTGCCATCAGTGAGGCCATAGCGGGAGAAACAGATACGCAGTATTTT. Protein sequence: CAISEAIAGETDTQYF. V is TRBV10-3 and J is TRBJ2-3; 9 bases fit TRBD2. The germline V gene encodes CDR1 ENHRY and CDR2 SYGVKD. V gave up 2 bases and J gave up 3 bases; unmatched junction bases: 6. CDR3 size: 16 residues.

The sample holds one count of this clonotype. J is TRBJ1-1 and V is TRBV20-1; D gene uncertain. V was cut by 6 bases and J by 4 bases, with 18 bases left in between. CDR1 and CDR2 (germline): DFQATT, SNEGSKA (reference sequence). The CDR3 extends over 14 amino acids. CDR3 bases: TGCAGTGCCACCCTCGGAGGGCACACCACTGAAGCTTTCTTT. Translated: CSATLGGHTTEAFF.

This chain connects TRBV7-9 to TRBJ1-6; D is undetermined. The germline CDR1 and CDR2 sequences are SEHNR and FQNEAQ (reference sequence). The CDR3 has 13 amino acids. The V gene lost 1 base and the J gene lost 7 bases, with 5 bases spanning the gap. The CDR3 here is CASSLVTNSPLHF. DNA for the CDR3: TGTGCCAGCAGCTTAGTAACAAATTCACCCCTCCACTTT.

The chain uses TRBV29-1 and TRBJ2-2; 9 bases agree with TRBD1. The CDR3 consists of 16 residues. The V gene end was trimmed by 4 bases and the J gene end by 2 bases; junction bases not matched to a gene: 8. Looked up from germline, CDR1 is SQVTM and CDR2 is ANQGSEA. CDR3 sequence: CSVGGPGQGNTGELFF. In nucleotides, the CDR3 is TGCAGCGTTGGCGGCCCGGGACAGGGTAACACCGGGGAGCTGTTTTTT.

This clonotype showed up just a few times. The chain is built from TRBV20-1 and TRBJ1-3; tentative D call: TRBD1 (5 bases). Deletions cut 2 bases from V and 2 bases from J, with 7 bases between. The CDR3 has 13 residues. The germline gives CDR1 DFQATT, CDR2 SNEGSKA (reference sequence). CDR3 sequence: CSARLTAGNTIYF. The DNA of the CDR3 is TGCAGTGCTAGATTGACAGCTGGAAACACCATATATTTT.

This CDR3 is CASSLEGTSCYF. CDR3 coding DNA: TGTGCCAGCAGCTTAGAAGGGACTAGCTGCTACTTC. J is TRBJ2-5 and V is TRBV7-9; 9 bases match TRBD2. This CDR3 is 12 amino acids long. Unmatched junction bases numbered 5, after V lost 1 base and J lost 14 bases. Germline CDR1 and CDR2: SEHNR and FQNEAQ (reference sequence).